This T cell receptor beta chain was recovered during a study of T cells in Graves' hyperthyroidism and ophthalmopathy. Authors of the study amplified TCR beta CDR3 regions from RNA transcripts. The TCR CDR3 was amplified in a first-round RT-PCR using the HTBI primer set. In TCRdb, the multiplex PCR reads were re-called with MiXCR into one record per CDR3 protein. The sample lists approximately 370,000 distinct CDR3 sequences; about 15% were seen once. CDR3 length: 15 amino acids. The V gene's germline CDR1 is DFQATT and CDR2 SNEGSKA (reference sequence). V gave up 2 bases and J gave up 1 base, with 15 bases separating them. The study, taken as a whole, reports: The model's output predicted ophthalmopathy at a median of roughly 6.9 months prior to onset.

Absence of ophthalmopathy progression within 18 months defined stable Graves' hyperthyroidism. Newly diagnosed hyperthyroidism, duration under 2 months, in patients aged 18 to 65. There are many counts of this clonotype. No antigen is known for it. The chain combines TRBV20-1 with TRBJ2-7, with D perhaps matching TRBD1 (5 bases). This TCR derives from a woman aged 25 to 39 with Graves' hyperthyroidism. What was sequenced was blood. CDR3 in amino acids: CSARPFADRSYEQYF. The CDR3 DNA sequence: TGCAGTGCTAGACCCTTTGCAGACAGATCCTACGAGCAGTACTTC.